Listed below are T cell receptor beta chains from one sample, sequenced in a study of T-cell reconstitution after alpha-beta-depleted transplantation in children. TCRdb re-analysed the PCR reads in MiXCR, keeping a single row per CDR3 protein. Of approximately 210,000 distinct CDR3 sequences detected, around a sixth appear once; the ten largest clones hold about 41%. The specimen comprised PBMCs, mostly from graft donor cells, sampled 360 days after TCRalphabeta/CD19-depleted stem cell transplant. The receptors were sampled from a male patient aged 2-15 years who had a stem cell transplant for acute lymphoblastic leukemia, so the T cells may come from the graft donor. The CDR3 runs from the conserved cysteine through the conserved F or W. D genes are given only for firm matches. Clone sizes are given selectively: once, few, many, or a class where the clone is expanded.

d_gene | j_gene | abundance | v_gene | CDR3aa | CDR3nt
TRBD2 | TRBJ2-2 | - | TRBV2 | CASIRTSVTGELFF | TGTGCCAGCATCAGGACTAGCGTTACCGGGGAGCTGTTTTTT
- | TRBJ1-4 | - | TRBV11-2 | CASSPEGVRRYNEKLFF | TGTGCCAGCAGCCCCGAGGGAGTCCGGCGATATAATGAAAAACTGTTTTTT
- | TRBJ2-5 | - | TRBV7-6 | CASSSSFKEETQYF | TGTGCCAGCAGCTCGAGTTTCAAGGAAGAGACCCAGTACTTC
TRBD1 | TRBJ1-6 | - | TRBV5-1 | CASSNPGQRSPLHF | TGCGCCAGCAGCAATCCGGGACAGCGTTCACCCCTCCACTTT
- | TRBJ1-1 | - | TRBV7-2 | CASSLAPLNTEAFF | TGTGCCAGCAGCTTGGCACCCTTGAACACTGAAGCTTTCTTT
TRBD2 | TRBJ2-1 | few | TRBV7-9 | CASRARAGGNAGEQFF | TGTGCCAGCAGGGCCCGAGCGGGGGGCAACGCGGGTGAGCAGTTCTTC
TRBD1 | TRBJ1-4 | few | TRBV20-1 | CSAASPRQGSEKLFF | TGCAGTGCCGCGAGCCCGCGACAGGGAAGTGAAAAACTGTTTTTT
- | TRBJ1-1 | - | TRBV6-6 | CASSWGDTSEAFF | TGTGCCAGCAGTTGGGGGGACACATCTGAAGCTTTCTTT
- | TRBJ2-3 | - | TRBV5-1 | CASSFYRQRSRRDTQYF | TGCGCCAGCAGCTTTTACCGACAGAGGAGCCGTAGGGATACGCAGTATTTT
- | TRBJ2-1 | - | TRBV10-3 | CAIRTGGDVREQFF | TGTGCCATCAGAACAGGGGGGGACGTGCGTGAGCAGTTCTTC
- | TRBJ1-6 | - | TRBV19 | CASSPDLGAPLHF | TGTGCCAGTAGTCCCGACTTGGGGGCACCCCTCCACTTT
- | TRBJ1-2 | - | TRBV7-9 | CASSFADRGGTF | TGTGCCAGCAGCTTCGCGGACAGAGGCGGCACCTTC
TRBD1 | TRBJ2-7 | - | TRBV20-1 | CSAPGQGNYEQYF | TGCAGTGCCCCGGGACAGGGGAACTACGAGCAGTACTTC
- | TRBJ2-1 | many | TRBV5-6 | CASSLGDNEQFF | TGTGCCAGCAGCTTAGGGGACAATGAGCAGTTCTTC
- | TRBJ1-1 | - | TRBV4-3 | CASRIQVDTEAFF | TGCGCCAGCAGAATACAGGTTGACACTGAAGCTTTCTTT
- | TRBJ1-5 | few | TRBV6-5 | CASSYGGWGNQPQHF | TGTGCCAGCAGTTATGGGGGGTGGGGCAATCAGCCCCAGCATTTT
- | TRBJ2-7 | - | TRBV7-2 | CASSLAASGSYYEQYF | TGTGCCAGCAGCTTAGCGGCGAGCGGGTCTTACTACGAGCAGTACTTC
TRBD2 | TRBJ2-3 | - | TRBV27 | CASSLGTTTDTQYF | TGTGCCAGCAGTTTAGGGACTACCACAGATACGCAGTATTTT
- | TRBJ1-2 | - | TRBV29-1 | CSDNNPGQSNQYGYTF | TGCAGCGACAACAACCCGGGACAATCAAACCAGTATGGCTACACCTTC
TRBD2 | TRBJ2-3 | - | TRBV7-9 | CASTPGGSTDTQYF | TGTGCCAGCACCCCGGGGGGGAGCACAGATACGCAGTATTTT
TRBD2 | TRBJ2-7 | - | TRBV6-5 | CASSYSTGGPYEQYF | TGTGCCAGCAGTTACTCCACGGGGGGTCCCTACGAGCAGTACTTC
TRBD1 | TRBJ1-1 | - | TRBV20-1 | CSALGDRGILRNTEAFF | TGCAGTGCTTTGGGGGACAGGGGAATTCTGAGGAACACTGAAGCTTTCTTT
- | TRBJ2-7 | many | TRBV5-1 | CASSDLKGSNEQYF | TGCGCCAGCAGCGACTTAAAGGGGTCCAACGAGCAGTACTTC
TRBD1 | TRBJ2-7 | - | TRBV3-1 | CASSQRDRVNEQYF | TGTGCCAGCAGCCAAAGGGACAGGGTAAACGAGCAGTACTTC
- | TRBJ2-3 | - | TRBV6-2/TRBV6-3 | CASSYGAANSDTQYF | TGTGCCAGCAGTTACGGGGCAGCTAATTCAGATACGCAGTATTTT
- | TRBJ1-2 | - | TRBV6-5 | CASSYSTGGAGNYGYTF | TGTGCCAGCAGTTACTCTACGGGGGGCGCGGGGAACTATGGCTACACCTTC
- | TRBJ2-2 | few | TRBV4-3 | CASSQDLIARGVANTGELFF | TGCGCCAGCAGCCAAGATTTGATAGCGAGAGGCGTAGCCAACACCGGGGAGCTGTTTTTT